This T cell receptor beta chain is from a study of control samples from healthy donors and cancer patients. The V gene lost 0 bases and the J gene lost 0 bases, with 12 bases spanning the gap. The V gene's germline CDR1 is LGHDT and CDR2 YNNKEL (reference sequence). The CDR3 extends over 16 amino acids. Profiling relied on immunoSEQ multiplex PCR, and the TCRdb table lists in-frame clones only, not all of them. The sample lists 150,000 to 190,000 clones; over 90% were seen once. The sequence was obtained from a man in his fifties or sixties in good health. The chain joins TRBV3-1 (or the pseudogene TRBV3-2) to TRBJ2-7; the D gene is possibly TRBD2 (5 bases). Specimen: blood. The CDR3 here is CASSQDQRPSSYEQYF. For the CDR3, the DNA is TGTGCCAGCAGCCAAGATCAGCGGCCCAGCTCCTACGAGCAGTACTTC.